This TCR beta chain originates from a study of blood T cell repertoires in COVID-19. Study-wide context: Italy, Spain and the United States were the sources of the convalescent and acute COVID-19 samples.

Clones were sequenced by immunoSEQ multiplex PCR, and TCRdb holds only the in-frame ones, with some missing. The table lists 300,000 or so clones, about 88% of them singletons, with 1% to 1.5% in the top ten. With V trimmed by 1 base and J by 5 bases, 3 bases remained unmatched. Germline values: CDR1 MNHNS, CDR2 SASEGT. CDR3 length equals 14 residues. Material: peripheral blood. The source of this sequence is a man aged 70 or older with acute or convalescent COVID-19. The chain recombines TRBV6-1 with TRBJ2-7; 9 nucleotides align to TRBD1. The CDR3 spells CASSEGWTGDEQYF. The CDR3 DNA is TGTGCCAGCAGTGAAGGTTGGACAGGGGACGAGCAGTACTTC.